The rows below give T cell receptor beta chains drawn from one sample of a study of preoperative IRX-2 immunotherapy in early breast cancer. Profiled with immunoSEQ multiplex PCR; TCRdb holds only in-frame clones, not every one. The sample contains about 37,000 clones, around four fifths of which appear only once. Specimen: lymph node tissue, collected after IRX-2 immunotherapy. These receptors originate from a human donor with breast cancer. Both conserved end residues are part of each CDR3. The D gene is left open where the match is weak. For some rows the clone size is stated as once, few or many, or as a class when expanded; others skip it.

CDR3 length,D gene,J gene,clone size,V gene,CDR3 DNA,CDR3 protein
15,-,TRBJ1-2,-,TRBV19,TGTGCCAGTAGCAAAATGGGGGAAACTAACTATGGCTACACCTTC,CASSKMGETNYGYTF
15,TRBD2,TRBJ2-1,-,TRBV10-2,TGCGCCAGCAGTGCAACCTCAGTCCTAGCGGGGGAGCAGTTCTTC,CASSATSVLAGEQFF
15,TRBD1,TRBJ1-6,-,TRBV6-1,TGTGCCAGCAGTGAAGCGATACAGGGGGCCTCACCCCTCCACTTT,CASSEAIQGASPLHF
15,-,TRBJ2-7,-,TRBV30,TGTGCCTGGAGGGGAAGGAGGGGGCCCTTTGCCGAGCAGTACTTC,CAWRGRRGPFAEQYF
13,TRBD1,TRBJ1-2,-,TRBV6-8,TGTGCCAGCAGTTCTACAGGGGGCGATGGCTACACCTTC,CASSSTGGDGYTF
13,-,TRBJ1-1,-,TRBV28,TGTGCCAGCAAGGGCGGGATGAACACTGAAGCTTTCTTT,CASKGGMNTEAFF
14,-,TRBJ1-2,-,TRBV18,TGTGCCAGCTCACCCGGGGACAAAGTACTCGGCTACACCTTC,CASSPGDKVLGYTF
15,TRBD1,TRBJ1-4,-,TRBV5-1,TGCGCCAGCGCTCAAGGGGACAGACAGACTGAAAAACTGTTTTTT,CASAQGDRQTEKLFF
15,TRBD1,TRBJ1-2,-,TRBV5-1,TGCGCCAGCAGCTGGGGGGACAGGTCTAACTATGGCTACACCTTC,CASSWGDRSNYGYTF
14,TRBD2,TRBJ2-1,-,TRBV5-1,TGCGCCAGCAGCTCGACTAGCGGGGGGCGGGAGCAGTTCTTC,CASSSTSGGREQFF
13,TRBD1,TRBJ1-2,-,TRBV28,TGTGCCAGCGGGACAGGGGATCCCTATGGCTACACCTTC,CASGTGDPYGYTF
14,TRBD1,TRBJ2-1,-,TRBV5-1,TGCGCCAGCAGCAGGGGACAGGGGTTCGATGAGCAGTTCTTC,CASSRGQGFDEQFF
14,TRBD1,TRBJ1-2,-,TRBV2,TGTGCCAGCAGGGGACAGGGGGCAGGCTATGGCTACACCTTC,CASRGQGAGYGYTF
14,TRBD2,TRBJ2-7,-,TRBV5-1,TGCGCCAGCAGCAGGACTAGCGGGGGATACGAGCAGTACTTC,CASSRTSGGYEQYF
18,TRBD2,TRBJ2-5,few,TRBV6-8,TGTGCCATCAGTAGACTGGAAGCGGGGGGAGGTTTTAAAGAGACCCAGTACTTC,CAISRLEAGGGFKETQYF
15,TRBD1,TRBJ1-2,-,TRBV6-8,TGTGCCAGCAGTGGGGGGACAGGCCAAAACTATGGCTACACCTTC,CASSGGTGQNYGYTF
15,-,TRBJ1-1,-,TRBV11-3,TGTGCCAGCAGCAGTCTGAGGGGCAGCAACACTGAAGCTTTCTTT,CASSSLRGSNTEAFF
14,-,TRBJ1-4,-,TRBV11-3,TGTGCCAGCAGCTTACCGCAGGGTGGTGAAAAACTGTTTTTT,CASSLPQGGEKLFF
17,-,TRBJ1-1,-,TRBV28,TGTGCCAGCAGTTTTAGTAGGCAGGTGTTCTGGAGCACTGAAGCTTTCTTT,CASSFSRQVFWSTEAFF
15,-,TRBJ2-6,-,TRBV6-8,TGTGCCAGCACTAACGGAGGGGCTGGGGCCAACGTCCTGACTTTC,CASTNGGAGANVLTF
18,TRBD1,TRBJ2-7,-,TRBV14,TGTGCCAGCAGCCCCCTTGGCGCGAGGCCGGGACAGGGCTACGAGCAGTACTTC,CASSPLGARPGQGYEQYF
16,-,TRBJ1-3,-,TRBV14,TGTGCCAGCAGCCCACGGACCGTCGCCTCTGGAAACACCATATATTTT,CASSPRTVASGNTIYF
15,-,TRBJ1-1,once,TRBV5-1,TGCGCCAGCAGCTTTCTCGGGACATTGAACACTGAAGCTTTCTTT,CASSFLGTLNTEAFF
16,-,TRBJ1-2,-,TRBV7-7,TGTGCCAGCAGCTTAATAGGGCTAAGCCCCAACTATGGCTACACCTTC,CASSLIGLSPNYGYTF
13,TRBD1,TRBJ1-6,-,TRBV28,TGTGTAGTGGGGACAGGCCCCGGGGGGCCCCTCCACTTT,CVVGTGPGGPLHF
16,TRBD1,TRBJ2-1,-,TRBV5-1,TGCGCCAGCAGTTTAAGGACAGGGGGCCCCGACAATGAGCAGTTCTTC,CASSLRTGGPDNEQFF
17,-,TRBJ1-3,-,TRBV28,TGTGCCAGCAGTTCCCCCTCCGGGGGCAGTCCTGGAAACACCATATATTTT,CASSSPSGGSPGNTIYF
12,TRBD1,TRBJ1-2,-,TRBV28,TGTGCCAGCAGTCCGACGACAGGGGGCGCCTCCTTC,CASSPTTGGASF
15,-,TRBJ1-3,-,TRBV11-3,TGTGCCAGCAGCTTAGGGGAGATCTCTGGAAACACCATATATTTT,CASSLGEISGNTIYF
16,TRBD1,TRBJ1-4,-,TRBV11-3,TGTGCCAGCAGCAGGAGAGGGGCGACAGGGAGTGAAAAACTGTTTTTT,CASSRRGATGSEKLFF
15,TRBD1,TRBJ1-1,-,TRBV28,TGTGCCAGCAGTTTCCCCGGGACAGGGGGCACTGAAGCTTTCTTT,CASSFPGTGGTEAFF
17,-,TRBJ2-7,-,TRBV6-8,TGTGCCAGCAGTTTAATCTGGTACAGGACCCGACCCTACGAGCAGTACTTC,CASSLIWYRTRPYEQYF